One and the same sample provided the 5 T cell receptor beta chains below, sequenced in a study of cytomegalovirus exposure and HLA in healthy donors. Primers for the PCR totalled 60 Vbeta and 13 Jbeta. Measured with immunoSEQ multiplex PCR; TCRdb has only the in-frame clones, and not every one. The sample includes about 96,000 clones, approximately 74% of them seen just once. Sequenced material: PBMCs. Receptors were obtained from a woman aged 70 to 79 in good health and CMV-seropositive.

The chain joins TRBV6-5 to TRBJ2-7, with a weak D call TRBD2 (6 bases). This CDR3 contains 14 residues. V was shortened by 2 bases and J by 0 bases, with 8 bases between the two germline ends. Germline-derived CDR1 and CDR2 are MNHEY and SVGAGI. The CDR3 reads CASSYERASYEQYF. The CDR3 DNA reads as TGTGCCAGCAGTTACGAGCGGGCCTCCTACGAGCAGTACTTC.

The chain carries TRBV7-8 and TRBJ2-7, with D maybe TRBD1 (7 bases). The CDR3 is made up of 14 amino acids. V shed 5 bases and J shed 4 bases, with 15 bases lying between them. Per germline, CDR1 SGHVS and CDR2 FQNEAQ. The CDR3 DNA sequence: TGTGCCAGCAGCCCTTCGGCAGGGGGGTACGAGCAGTACTTC. Encoded protein: CASSPSAGGYEQYF.

This chain joins TRBV5-1 and TRBJ2-3; no definite D call. The CDR3 spans 14 residues. Germline CDR1 reads SGHRS; CDR2 reads YFSETQ. V shed 3 bases and J shed 1 base, with 9 bases lying between them. The CDR3 is CASSSHGGTDTQYF. The CDR3, as DNA: TGCGCCAGCAGCTCACATGGTGGCACAGATACGCAGTATTTT.

The rearrangement links TRBV15 to TRBJ1-2; D call uncertain. The CDR3 is 12 residues long. Between the trimmed V and J ends, which lost 1 base and 6 bases, there was a span of 6 bases. In germline, CDR1 is LNHNV, CDR2 YYDKDF (reference sequence). The CDR3 bases are TGTGCCACCAGCAGAGTCGGGAATGGCTACACCTTC. Protein product: CATSRVGNGYTF.

V and J are TRBV10-3 and TRBJ1-1; D gene ambiguous. This CDR3 has 11 residues. Germline V CDR1 and CDR2: ENHRY, SYGVKD. The V end lost 6 bases, the J end lost 3 bases, and 5 bases lay between the germline ends. DNA of the CDR3: TGTGCCATCAGCACTTACACTGAAGCTTTCTTT. Amino acids: CAISTYTEAFF.